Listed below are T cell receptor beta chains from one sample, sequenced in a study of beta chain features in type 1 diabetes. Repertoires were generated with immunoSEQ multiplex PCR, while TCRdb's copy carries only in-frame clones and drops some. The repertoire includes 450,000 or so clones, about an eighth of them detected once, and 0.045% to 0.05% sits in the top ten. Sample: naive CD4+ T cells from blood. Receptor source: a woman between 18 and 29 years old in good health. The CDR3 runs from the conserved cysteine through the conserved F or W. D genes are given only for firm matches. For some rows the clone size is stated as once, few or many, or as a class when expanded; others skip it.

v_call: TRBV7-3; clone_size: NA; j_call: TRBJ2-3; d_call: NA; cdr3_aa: CASSRDTDTQYF; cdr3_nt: TGTGCCAGCAGCCGAGACACAGATACGCAGTATTTT
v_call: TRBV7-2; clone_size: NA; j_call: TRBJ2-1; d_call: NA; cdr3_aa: CASSLISAGNNEQFF; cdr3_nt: TGTGCCAGCAGCTTAATCTCCGCAGGGAACAATGAGCAGTTCTTC
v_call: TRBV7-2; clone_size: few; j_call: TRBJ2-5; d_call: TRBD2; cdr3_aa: CASSLGSGGGAQYF; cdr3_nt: TGTGCCAGCAGCTTAGGTTCGGGAGGTGGGGCCCAGTACTTC
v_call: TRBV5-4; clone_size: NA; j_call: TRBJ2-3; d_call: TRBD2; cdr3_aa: CASSTRLAGTDTQYF; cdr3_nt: TGTGCCAGCAGCACCAGACTAGCGGGCACAGATACGCAGTATTTT
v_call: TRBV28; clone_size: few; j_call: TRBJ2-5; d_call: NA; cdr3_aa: CASREGTVGTQYF; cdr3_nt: TGTGCCAGCAGAGAGGGGACGGTCGGGACCCAGTACTTC
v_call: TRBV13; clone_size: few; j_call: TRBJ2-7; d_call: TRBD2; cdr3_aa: CASSSVWGAGAEQYF; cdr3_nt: TGTGCCAGCAGCTCAGTATGGGGTGCGGGAGCCGAGCAGTACTTC
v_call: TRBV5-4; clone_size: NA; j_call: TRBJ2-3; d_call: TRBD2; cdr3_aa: CASSISGATDTQYF; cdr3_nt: TGTGCCAGCAGCATAAGCGGGGCCACAGATACGCAGTATTTT
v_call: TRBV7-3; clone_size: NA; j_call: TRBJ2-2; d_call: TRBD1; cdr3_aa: CASSLGDRGYTGELFF; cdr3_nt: TGTGCCAGCAGCTTAGGGGACAGGGGTTACACCGGGGAGCTGTTTTTT
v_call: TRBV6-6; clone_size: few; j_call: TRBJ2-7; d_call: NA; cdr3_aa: CASSYAFSYEQYF; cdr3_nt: TGTGCCAGCAGTTACGCCTTCTCCTACGAGCAGTACTTC
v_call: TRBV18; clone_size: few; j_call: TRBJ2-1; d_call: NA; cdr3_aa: CASSPIRSSYNEQFF; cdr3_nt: TGTGCCAGCTCACCGATCCGGAGCTCCTACAATGAGCAGTTCTTC
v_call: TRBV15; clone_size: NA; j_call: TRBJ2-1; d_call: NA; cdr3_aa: CATSRGVAYNEQFF; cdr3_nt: TGTGCCACCAGCAGAGGGGTCGCCTACAATGAGCAGTTCTTC
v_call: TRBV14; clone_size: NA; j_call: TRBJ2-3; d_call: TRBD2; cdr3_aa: CASRRTSGTDTQYF; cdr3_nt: TGTGCCAGCAGACGGACTAGCGGCACAGATACGCAGTATTTT
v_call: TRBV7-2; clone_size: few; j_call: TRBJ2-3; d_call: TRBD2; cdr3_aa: CASSLGWRGVTDTQYF; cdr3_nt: TGTGCCAGCAGCTTAGGATGGCGGGGGGTCACAGATACGCAGTATTTT
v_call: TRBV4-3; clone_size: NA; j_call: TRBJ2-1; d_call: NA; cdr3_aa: CASSRKGAGGYNEQFF; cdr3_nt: TGCGCCAGCAGCCGTAAGGGGGCCGGAGGGTACAATGAGCAGTTCTTC
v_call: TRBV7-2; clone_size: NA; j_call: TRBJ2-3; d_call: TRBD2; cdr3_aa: CASSLALAGRDTQYF; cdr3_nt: TGTGCCAGCAGCTTAGCGTTAGCGGGAAGGGATACGCAGTATTTT
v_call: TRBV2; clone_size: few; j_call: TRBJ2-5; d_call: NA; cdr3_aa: CASGRDNPQETQYF; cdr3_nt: TGTGCCAGCGGCCGGGACAACCCACAAGAGACCCAGTACTTC
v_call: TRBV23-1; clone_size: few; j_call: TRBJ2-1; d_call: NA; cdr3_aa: CASSQLSRTERIYNEQFF; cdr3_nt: TGCGCCAGCAGTCAATTATCGCGTACAGAGAGGATTTACAATGAGCAGTTCTTC
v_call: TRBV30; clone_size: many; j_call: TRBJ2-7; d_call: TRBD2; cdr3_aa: CAWSLTLAGEQYF; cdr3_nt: TGTGCCTGGAGTCTTACTCTAGCGGGGGAGCAGTACTTC